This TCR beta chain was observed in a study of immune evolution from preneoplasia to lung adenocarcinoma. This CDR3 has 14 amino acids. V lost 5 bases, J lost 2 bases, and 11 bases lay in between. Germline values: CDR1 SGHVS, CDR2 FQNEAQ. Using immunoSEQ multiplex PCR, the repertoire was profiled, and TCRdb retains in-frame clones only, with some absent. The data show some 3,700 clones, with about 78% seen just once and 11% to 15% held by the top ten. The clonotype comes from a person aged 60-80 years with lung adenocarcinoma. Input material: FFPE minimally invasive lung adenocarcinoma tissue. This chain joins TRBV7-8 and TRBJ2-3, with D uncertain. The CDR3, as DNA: TGTGCCAGCAGCCTAATAACCCTCACAGATACGCAGTATTTT. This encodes CASSLITLTDTQYF.